Below, 30 T cell receptor beta chains from the same sample are listed, as sequenced in a study of shared T cell receptors in the human thymus. TCRdb's copy holds only in-frame clones and misses some; the assay was immunoSEQ multiplex PCR. The sample contains 500,000 to 550,000 clones, approximately 80% of which appear only once. This same sample was also taken into another study, of human thymus T cells.

The sequenced material came from thymocytes. The receptors come from a boy in the first two years of life with a congenital heart defect.

This chain connects TRBV7-2 to TRBJ2-2; D uncertain. Looked up from germline, CDR1 is SGHTA and CDR2 is FQGNSA. CDR3 length: 14 amino acids. V lost 3 bases and J lost 8, with 13 bases in between. The CDR3 nucleotides are TGTGCCAGCAGCTTTGGCCCCAACGCTGGGGAGCTGTTTTTT. It yields the protein CASSFGPNAGELFF.

V is TRBV21-1 and J is TRBJ2-7; TRBD1, the table's D call, lacks a check against the DNA. TRBV21-1 is deemed a pseudogene. This CDR3 comprises 14 residues. The CDR3 loop reads CASSNTGSSYEQYF. The DNA for the CDR3 is TGTGCCAGCAGCAACACAGGGAGCTCCTACGAGCAGTACTTC.

The CDR3 is CASSQTAADTQYF. The CDR3 DNA is TGTGCCAGCAGCCAAACAGCGGCTGATACGCAGTATTTT. V and J are TRBV14 and TRBJ2-3, with a possible D match to TRBD2 (5 bases). The germline gives CDR1 SGHDN, CDR2 FVKESK. The CDR3 extends over 13 amino acids. V was shortened by 2 bases and J by 6 bases, with 9 bases between the two germline ends.

This chain connects TRBV28 to TRBJ1-1; TRBD1 is a possible D gene (5 bases). Germline values: CDR1 MDHEN, CDR2 SYDVKM. There are 19 residues in the CDR3. Trimming cost V 0 bases and J 0 bases, with 20 bases left between them. CDR3 DNA: TGTGCCAGCAGTTTATGCGAATTTCTTGGAGGGGCCATGAACACTGAAGCTTTCTTT. It encodes CASSLCEFLGGAMNTEAFF.

The V gene is TRBV7-2, the J gene TRBJ2-7, with D uncertain. Germline loops: CDR1 SGHTA, CDR2 FQGNSA. The V and J ends lost 3 bases and 2 bases respectively, with 5 bases between them. The CDR3 totals 12 residues. The CDR3: CASSFGPYEQYF. DNA for the CDR3: TGTGCCAGCAGCTTCGGTCCCTACGAGCAGTACTTC.

The sample holds a few counts of this clone. The genes are TRBV11-2 and TRBJ2-7, with D tentatively TRBD2 (5 bases). CDR3 size: 18 residues. Germline lookup yields CDR1 SGHAT and CDR2 FQNNGV. The V end lost 6 bases, the J end lost 5 bases, and 29 bases lay between the germline ends. The CDR3 nucleotides are TGTGCCAGCAGGCGCACGGTGCTGCCGCGGCTAGCTCCCAACGAGCAGTACTTC. Encoded protein: CASRRTVLPRLAPNEQYF. The complete variable domain, with remaining parts taken from reference TRBV11-2 and TRBJ2-7, reads EAGVAQSPRYKIIEKRQSVAFWCNPISGHATLYWYQQILGQGPKLLIQFQNNGVVDDSQLPKDRFSAERLKGVDSTLKIQPAKLEDSAVYLCASRRTVLPRLAPNEQYFGPGTRLTVT.

J is TRBJ2-4 and V is TRBV5-8; TRBD2 might be the D (6 bases). The CDR3 contains 19 residues. V dropped 0 bases and J dropped 0 bases, with 19 bases sitting between them. Germline lookup yields CDR1 SGHTS and CDR2 YDEGEE. The CDR3 loop is CASSLVTGESGLAKNIQYF. CDR3 coding DNA: TGTGCCAGCAGCTTGGTCACGGGAGAGAGTGGGCTAGCCAAAAACATTCAGTACTTC.

The rearrangement links TRBV10-1 to TRBJ2-3; 11 nucleotides line up with TRBD2. The CDR3 spans 13 residues. Germline V gene lookup returns CDR1 WNHNN and CDR2 SYGVQD (reference sequence). Trimming took 10 bases from V and 6 from J; bases not matched to a gene: 6. Written as DNA, the CDR3 is TGCGCCATCGCGACTAGCGGGATCGATACGCAGTATTTT. It yields the protein CAIATSGIDTQYF.

The gene calls are TRBV28 and TRBJ2-1; D remains ambiguous. The CDR3 sequence is 15 residues long. CDR1 MDHEN and CDR2 SYDVKM come from the germline V gene. V dropped 2 bases and J dropped 6 bases, with 14 bases sitting between them. CDR3 protein: CASSLRQALFNEQFF. The DNA of the CDR3 is TGTGCCAGCAGTTTACGGCAGGCATTGTTCAATGAGCAGTTCTTC. Full variable domain (remainder filled in from reference TRBV28 and TRBJ2-1): DVKVTQSSRYLVKRTGEKVFLECVQDMDHENMFWYRQDPGLGLRLIYFSYDVKMKEKGDIPEGYSVSREKKERFSLILESASTNQTSMYLCASSLRQALFNEQFFGPGTRLTVL.

V and J are TRBV18 and TRBJ2-1, with 10 bases identical to TRBD1. Trimming took 1 base from V and 4 from J; bases not matched to a gene: 1. CDR1 and CDR2 (germline): KGHSH, LQKENI. CDR3 length equals 15 residues. CDR3 in amino acids: CASSPRTGGYNEQFF. In DNA, the CDR3 is TGTGCCAGCTCACCACGGACAGGGGGGTACAATGAGCAGTTCTTC.

The chain joins TRBV5-6 to TRBJ1-3; no firm D call. Per germline, CDR1 SGHDT and CDR2 YYEEEE. The CDR3 runs to 16 residues. Between the trimmed V and J ends, which lost 3 bases and 1 base, there was a span of 14 bases. The CDR3 reads CASSSATEKSGNTIYF. The CDR3 bases are TGTGCCAGCAGCTCGGCGACGGAGAAATCTGGAAACACCATATATTTT.

The chain joins TRBV4-3 to TRBJ2-1; TRBD2 agrees at 7 bases. This CDR3 is built from 17 residues. The germline V gene has CDR1 LGHNA and CDR2 YSLEER. Losses at the gene ends were 1 base for V and 5 bases for J; bases not matched to a gene: 11. The CDR3 DNA sequence: TGCGCCAGCAGCCAAGCCTGCGGGAGCTGGTCTGACAATGAGCAGTTCTTC. Its translation is CASSQACGSWSDNEQFF.

The rearrangement joins TRBV15 to TRBJ2-3, with 7 bases fitting TRBD2. Germline-derived CDR1 and CDR2 are LNHNV and YYDKDF (reference sequence). With 1 base clipped from V and 5 bases from J, the junction kept 12 bases outside the gene matches. This CDR3 is built from 17 residues. CDR3 sequence (DNA): TGTGCCACCAGCAGAGCCCCGGCCGGGAGCGGGGAAGATACGCAGTATTTT. Encoded protein: CATSRAPAGSGEDTQYF. The complete variable domain, with remaining parts taken from reference TRBV15 and TRBJ2-3, reads DAMVIQNPRYQVTQFGKPVTLSCSQTLNHNVMYWYQQKSSQAPKLLFHYYDKDFNNEADTPDNFQSRRPNTSFCFLDIRSPGLGDTAMYLCATSRAPAGSGEDTQYFGPGTRLTVL.

The chain employs TRBV7-8 and TRBJ2-7, with unresolved D. Germline assignment: CDR1 SGHVS and CDR2 FQNEAQ. This CDR3 has 13 amino acids. The ends were cut back, 2 bases at V and 2 bases at J, with 7 bases in the middle. The CDR3 is CASSLSPAYEQYF. The CDR3 bases are TGTGCCAGCAGCTTAAGTCCAGCCTACGAGCAGTACTTC.

The gene calls are TRBV25-1 and TRBJ2-5; TRBD2 matches 10 bases. Germline CDR1 is MGHDK and CDR2 is SYGVNS. J gave up 5 bases and V 2 bases, and 5 bases lay outside the gene matches. CDR3 size: 15 residues. CDR3 DNA sequence: TGTGCCAGCAGTGAAACTAGCGGGACTTTCGAGACCCAGTACTTC. As protein: CASSETSGTFETQYF.

V and J are TRBV5-1 and TRBJ2-7, with D possibly TRBD2 on 6 matching bases. Germline CDR1 is SGHRS and CDR2 is YFSETQ. V shed 0 bases and J shed 4 bases, with 20 bases lying between them. CDR3 length equals 17 residues. The CDR3 region is CASSLERGSTTAYEQYF. CDR3 sequence (DNA): TGCGCCAGCAGCTTGGAACGGGGGTCAACGACGGCTTACGAGCAGTACTTC.

V gene TRBV4-3 combines with J gene TRBJ2-1; 12 nucleotides line up with TRBD1. J gave up 4 bases and V 0 bases, and 7 bases lay outside the gene matches. Germline-derived CDR1 and CDR2 are LGHNA and YSLEER. CDR3 length: 18 amino acids. The CDR3 is CASSQDTGTGGGYNEQFF. The CDR3 DNA reads as TGCGCCAGCAGCCAAGATACGGGGACAGGGGGCGGATACAATGAGCAGTTCTTC.

The chain recombines TRBV30 with TRBJ2-7; possibly TRBD1 for D (5 bases). V dropped 1 base and J dropped 0 bases, with 7 bases sitting between them. CDR1 and CDR2 (germline): GTSNPN, SVGIG (reference sequence). The CDR3 sequence is 13 residues long. The CDR3 DNA sequence: TGTGCCTGGAGTGAGGGGAACTCCTACGAGCAGTACTTC. The encoded protein is CAWSEGNSYEQYF.

A note on this clone: The germline gene is not matched at one end of the junction; a read error may be the cause. This specimen includes other DNA sequences encoding the same CDR3. The chain couples TRBV30 to TRBJ1-2; 9 positions agree with TRBD1. Germline V gives CDR1 GTSNPN, CDR2 SVGIG (reference sequence). This CDR3 region has 15 residues. The CDR3 here is CAWSVRDRDNYGYTF. The CDR3 DNA follows: TGTGCCTGGAGTGTAAGGGACAGGGACAACTATGGTTACACCTTC.

This clone has a handful of counts. The chain is built from TRBV7-2 and TRBJ1-2, with a possible D match to TRBD1 (6 bases). V lost 6 bases, J lost 7 bases, and 15 bases lay in between. The germline CDR1 and CDR2 sequences are SGHTA and FQGNSA. There are 13 residues in the CDR3. The CDR3 loop is CASSQEAGAGYTF. For the CDR3, the DNA is TGTGCCAGCAGTCAAGAGGCAGGGGCTGGCTACACCTTC.

In its sample, this clone was seen a few times. The chain uses TRBV10-1 and TRBJ2-7, with D perhaps TRBD1 (6 bases). CDR1 WNHNN and CDR2 SYGVQD come from the germline V gene (reference sequence). Trimming took 10 bases from V and 2 from J, leaving 12 bases between them. The CDR3 contains 12 residues. In nucleotides, the CDR3 is TGCGCCACCGTCGACAGGCCCTACGAGCAGTACTTC. It yields the protein CATVDRPYEQYF.

This rearrangement joins TRBV6-1 to TRBJ1-2; D not certain. The V end lost 8 bases, the J end lost 8 bases, and 12 bases lay between the germline ends. The CDR3 length is 11 residues. The germline CDR1 and CDR2 sequences are MNHNS and SASEGT. CDR3 residues: CASDVPLGYTF. The DNA for the CDR3 is TGTGCCAGCGATGTCCCACTCGGCTACACCTTC.

The chain employs TRBV4-1 and TRBJ2-3; TRBD2 matches at 10 bases. The germline gives CDR1 MGHRA, CDR2 YSYEKL. The CDR3 loop spans 16 amino acids. Unmatched junction bases numbered 9, after V lost 4 bases and J lost 5 bases. CDR3 amino acids: CASSRPLAGVRDTQYF. The DNA for the CDR3 is TGCGCCAGCAGCCGCCCTCTAGCGGGAGTGCGAGATACGCAGTATTTT.

This clone was recorded once. This rearrangement joins TRBV13 to TRBJ1-3; 12 nucleotides agree with TRBD1. Losses at the gene ends were 7 bases for V and 7 bases for J; bases not matched to a gene: 8. CDR1 and CDR2 (germline): PRHDT, FYEKMQ (reference sequence). The CDR3 covers 15 residues. CDR3 region: CASKGTGGLGNTIYF. Written as DNA, the CDR3 is TGTGCCAGCAAAGGGACAGGGGGCCTAGGGAACACCATATATTTT. Full variable domain (rest looked up from reference TRBV13 and TRBJ1-3): AAGVIQSPRHLIKEKRETATLKCYPIPRHDTVYWYQQGPGQDPQFLISFYEKMQSDKGSIPDRFSAQQFSDYHSELNMSSLELGDSALYFCASKGTGGLGNTIYFGEGSWLTVV.

The V gene is TRBV6-1, the J gene TRBJ2-2; the D gene is possibly TRBD1 (6 bases). The V and J ends lost 2 bases and 2 bases respectively, with 9 bases between them. The V gene's germline CDR1 is MNHNS and CDR2 SASEGT. The CDR3 consists of 15 residues. The CDR3 bases are TGTGCCAGCAGTGAATGGGACAATAACACCGGGGAGCTGTTTTTT. Amino acid sequence: CASSEWDNNTGELFF.

This clone has a single count. The chain is built from TRBV30 and TRBJ2-5; no clear D gene. The J call may be in error: the DNA end matches TRBJ2-7 better. Germline lookup yields CDR1 GTSNPN and CDR2 SVGIG (reference sequence). The CDR3 is 12 residues long. CDR3 residues: CAWSGKSYEQYF. The CDR3 DNA follows: TGTGCCTGGAGTGGCAAATCCTACGAGCAGTACTTC.

The V call is TRBV25-1, the J call TRBJ2-1; 14 bases align to TRBD2. The length of the CDR3 is 15 residues. Trimming at V came to 3 bases and at J to 8 bases, leaving 3 bases not matched to a gene. Germline CDR1 is MGHDK and CDR2 is SYGVNS. The CDR3, as DNA: TGTGCCAGCAGTGACGGGACTAGCGGGAGTGATGAGCAGTTCTTC. As protein: CASSDGTSGSDEQFF.

This clone is a singleton in its sample. The rearrangement links TRBV11-3 to TRBJ1-5; TRBD1 matches at 7 bases. Per the germline V gene, CDR1 is SGHNT and CDR2 is YENEEA. Trimming cost V 1 base and J 7 bases; bases outside gene matches: 19. This CDR3 has 19 residues. CDR3 loop: CASSLGPGQRVQRRQPQHF. The CDR3 DNA reads as TGTGCCAGCAGCTTAGGACCGGGACAGCGGGTTCAGAGGCGCCAGCCCCAGCATTTT.

The CDR3 loop is CASSGGPIGELFF. Here the CDR3 DNA reads TGTGCCAGCAGTGGGGGGCCCATCGGGGAGCTGTTTTTT. V and J are TRBV2 and TRBJ2-2, with D perhaps matching TRBD1 (6 bases). The CDR3 covers 13 residues. The germline gives CDR1 SNHLY, CDR2 FYNNEI. The V end lost 4 bases, the J end lost 7 bases, and 10 bases lay between the germline ends.

The V and J genes are TRBV14 and TRBJ1-2; unclear D gene. V gave up 0 bases and J gave up 2 bases, with 7 bases separating them. This CDR3 spans 14 amino acids. Germline CDR1 SGHDN, CDR2 FVKESK. The chain's CDR3 is CASSQENGNYGYTF. CDR3 bases: TGTGCCAGCAGCCAAGAAAACGGGAACTATGGCTACACCTTC.